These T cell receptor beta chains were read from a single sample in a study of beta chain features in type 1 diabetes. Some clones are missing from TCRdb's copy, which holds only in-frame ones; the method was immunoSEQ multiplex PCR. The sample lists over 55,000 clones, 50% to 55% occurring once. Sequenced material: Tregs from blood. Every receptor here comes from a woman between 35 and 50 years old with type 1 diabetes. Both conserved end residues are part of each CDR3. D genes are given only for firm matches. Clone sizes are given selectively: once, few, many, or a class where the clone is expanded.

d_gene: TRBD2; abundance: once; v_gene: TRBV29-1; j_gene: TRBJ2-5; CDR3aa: CSGRREGTQYF; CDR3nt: TGCAGCGGCCGCAGGGAGGGGACCCAGTACTTC
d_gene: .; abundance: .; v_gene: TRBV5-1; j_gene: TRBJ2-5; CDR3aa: CASSRQVPTLQETQYF; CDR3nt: TGCGCCAGCAGCAGACAGGTACCGACACTCCAAGAGACCCAGTACTTC
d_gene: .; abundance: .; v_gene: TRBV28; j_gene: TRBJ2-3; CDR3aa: CASSPGFTDTQYF; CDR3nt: TGTGCCAGCAGTCCGGGATTCACAGATACGCAGTATTTT
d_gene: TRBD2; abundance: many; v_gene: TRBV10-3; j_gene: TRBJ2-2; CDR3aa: CAISMTSGTGTGELFF; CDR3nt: TGTGCCATCAGTATGACTAGCGGGACGGGCACCGGGGAGCTGTTTTTT
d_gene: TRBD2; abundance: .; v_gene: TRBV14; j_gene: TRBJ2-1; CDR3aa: CASSRTSGSRWYNEQFF; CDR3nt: TGTGCCAGCAGTAGGACTAGCGGGAGTCGTTGGTACAATGAGCAGTTCTTC
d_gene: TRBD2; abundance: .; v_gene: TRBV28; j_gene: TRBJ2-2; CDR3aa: CASSPGGSPTGELFF; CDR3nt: TGTGCCAGCAGTCCCGGCGGGAGTCCCACCGGGGAGCTGTTTTTT
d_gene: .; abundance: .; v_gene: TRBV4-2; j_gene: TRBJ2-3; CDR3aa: CASSQEQRGQGDTQYF; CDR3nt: TGTGCCAGCAGCCAAGAACAGAGAGGGCAAGGGGATACGCAGTATTTT
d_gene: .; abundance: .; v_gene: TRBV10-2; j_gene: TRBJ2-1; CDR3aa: CASSLTRVEQFF; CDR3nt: TGCGCCAGCAGTCTGACGAGGGTTGAGCAGTTCTTC
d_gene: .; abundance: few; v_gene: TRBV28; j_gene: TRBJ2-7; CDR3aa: CASMELASPYEQYF; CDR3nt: TGTGCCAGCATGGAGCTAGCGTCCCCCTACGAGCAGTACTTC
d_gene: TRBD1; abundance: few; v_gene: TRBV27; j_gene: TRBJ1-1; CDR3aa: CASRPGQGAFTEAFF; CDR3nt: TGTGCCAGCAGACCCGGACAGGGGGCTTTCACTGAAGCTTTCTTT
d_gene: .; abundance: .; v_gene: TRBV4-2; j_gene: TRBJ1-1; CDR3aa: CASSQDWAGREAFF; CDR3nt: TGTGCCAGCAGCCAAGATTGGGCAGGGCGTGAAGCTTTCTTT
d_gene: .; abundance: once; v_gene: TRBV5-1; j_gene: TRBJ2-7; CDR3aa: CASSFNFPGHLYEQYF; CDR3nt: TGCGCCAGCAGCTTTAACTTTCCGGGACACCTCTACGAGCAGTACTTC
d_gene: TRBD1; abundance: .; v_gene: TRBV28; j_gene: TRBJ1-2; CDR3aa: CASNISGGRGYTF; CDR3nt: TGTGCCAGCAATATTTCAGGGGGCCGTGGCTACACCTTC
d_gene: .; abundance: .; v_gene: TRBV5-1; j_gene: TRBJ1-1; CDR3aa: CASTRDSQAFF; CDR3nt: TGCGCCAGCACAAGGGACTCCCAAGCTTTCTTT
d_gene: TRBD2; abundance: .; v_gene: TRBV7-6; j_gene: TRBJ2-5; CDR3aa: CASSLVRTSGYQETQYF; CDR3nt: TGTGCCAGCAGCTTAGTCAGGACTAGCGGTTACCAAGAGACCCAGTACTTC
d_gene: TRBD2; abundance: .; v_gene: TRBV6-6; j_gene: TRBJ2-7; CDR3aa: CASRPTSGKSYEQYF; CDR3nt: TGTGCCAGCAGACCTACTAGCGGGAAGTCCTACGAGCAGTACTTC
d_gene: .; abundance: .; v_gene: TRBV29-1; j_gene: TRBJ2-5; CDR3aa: CSVEERSETQYF; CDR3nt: TGCAGCGTTGAAGAGAGGAGCGAGACCCAGTACTTC
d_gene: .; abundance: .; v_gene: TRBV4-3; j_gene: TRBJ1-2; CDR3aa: CASSQVHPGNYGYTF; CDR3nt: TGCGCCAGCAGCCAAGTCCATCCGGGTAACTATGGCTACACCTTC
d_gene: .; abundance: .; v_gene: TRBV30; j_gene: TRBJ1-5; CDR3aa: CAWSFEADQPQHF; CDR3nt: TGTGCCTGGAGTTTTGAGGCTGATCAGCCCCAGCATTTT
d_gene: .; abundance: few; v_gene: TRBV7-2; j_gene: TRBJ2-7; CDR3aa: CASSFTGIRSEQYF; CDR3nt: TGTGCCAGCAGCTTCACAGGGATCCGGTCCGAGCAGTACTTC
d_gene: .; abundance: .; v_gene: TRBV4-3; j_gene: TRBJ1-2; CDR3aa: CASSVRGGPIGGYTF; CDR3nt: TGCGCCAGCAGCGTCCGCGGGGGGCCTATCGGTGGCTACACCTTC
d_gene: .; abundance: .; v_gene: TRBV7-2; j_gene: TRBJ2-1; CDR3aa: CASRRLGGMDEQFF; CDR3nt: TGTGCCAGCAGGCGGTTGGGGGGTATGGATGAGCAGTTCTTC
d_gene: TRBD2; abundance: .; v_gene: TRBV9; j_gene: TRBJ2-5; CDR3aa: CASSVGASGRTETQYF; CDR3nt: TGTGCCAGCAGCGTAGGGGCTAGCGGGAGGACTGAGACCCAGTACTTC
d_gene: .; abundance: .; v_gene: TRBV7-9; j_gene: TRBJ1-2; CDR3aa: CASSLGEDGYTF; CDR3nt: TGTGCCAGCAGCTTAGGAGAAGATGGCTACACCTTC
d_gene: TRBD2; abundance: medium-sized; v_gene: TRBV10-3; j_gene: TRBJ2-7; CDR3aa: CAISGTSSYEQYF; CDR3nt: TGTGCCATCAGTGGGACTAGCTCCTACGAGCAGTACTTC
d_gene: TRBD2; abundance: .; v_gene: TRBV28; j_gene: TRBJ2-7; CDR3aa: CASSLLAGGREQYF; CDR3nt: TGTGCCAGCAGCTTACTAGCGGGAGGGCGCGAGCAGTACTTC
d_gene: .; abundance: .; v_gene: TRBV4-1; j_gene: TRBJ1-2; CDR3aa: CASSPGTYGYTF; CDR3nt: TGCGCCAGCAGCCCTGGGACATATGGCTACACCTTC
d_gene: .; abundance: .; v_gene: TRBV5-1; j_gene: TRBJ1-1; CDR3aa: CASSLDRLMNTEAFF; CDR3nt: TGCGCCAGCAGCTTGGACAGGCTAATGAACACTGAAGCTTTCTTT
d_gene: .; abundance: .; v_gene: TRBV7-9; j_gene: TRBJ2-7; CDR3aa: CASSYEVGAYEQYF; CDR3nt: TGTGCCAGCAGCTACGAGGTAGGGGCCTACGAGCAGTACTTC
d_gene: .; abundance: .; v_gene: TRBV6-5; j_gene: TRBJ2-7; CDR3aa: CASSYSGSPYEQYF; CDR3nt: TGTGCCAGCAGTTACTCAGGGAGCCCCTACGAGCAGTACTTC
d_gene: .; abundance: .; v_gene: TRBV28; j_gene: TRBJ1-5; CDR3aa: CASTPQLGRQPQHF; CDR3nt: TGTGCCAGCACCCCGCAATTGGGGCGGCAGCCCCAGCATTTT
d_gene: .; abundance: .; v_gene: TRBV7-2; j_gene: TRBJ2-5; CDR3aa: CASSFQGIGRGETQYF; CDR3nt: TGTGCCAGCAGCTTCCAGGGAATAGGGCGGGGAGAGACCCAGTACTTC
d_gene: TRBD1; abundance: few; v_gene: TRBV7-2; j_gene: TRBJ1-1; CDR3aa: CASSRRTGGPNTEAFF; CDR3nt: TGTGCCAGCAGCCGACGGACAGGGGGCCCGAACACTGAAGCTTTCTTT
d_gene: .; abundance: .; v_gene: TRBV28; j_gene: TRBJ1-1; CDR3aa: CASSPDSIEAFF; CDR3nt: TGTGCCAGCAGCCCTGACAGTATTGAAGCTTTCTTT
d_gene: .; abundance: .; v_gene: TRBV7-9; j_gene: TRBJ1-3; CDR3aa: CASSLPAGGSGNTIYF; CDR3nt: TGTGCCAGCAGCTTACCGGCCGGGGGCTCTGGAAACACCATATATTTT
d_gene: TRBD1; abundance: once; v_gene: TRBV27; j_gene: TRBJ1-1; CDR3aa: CASSLLTGDTEAFF; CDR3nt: TGTGCCAGCAGTTTATTAACAGGGGACACTGAAGCTTTCTTT